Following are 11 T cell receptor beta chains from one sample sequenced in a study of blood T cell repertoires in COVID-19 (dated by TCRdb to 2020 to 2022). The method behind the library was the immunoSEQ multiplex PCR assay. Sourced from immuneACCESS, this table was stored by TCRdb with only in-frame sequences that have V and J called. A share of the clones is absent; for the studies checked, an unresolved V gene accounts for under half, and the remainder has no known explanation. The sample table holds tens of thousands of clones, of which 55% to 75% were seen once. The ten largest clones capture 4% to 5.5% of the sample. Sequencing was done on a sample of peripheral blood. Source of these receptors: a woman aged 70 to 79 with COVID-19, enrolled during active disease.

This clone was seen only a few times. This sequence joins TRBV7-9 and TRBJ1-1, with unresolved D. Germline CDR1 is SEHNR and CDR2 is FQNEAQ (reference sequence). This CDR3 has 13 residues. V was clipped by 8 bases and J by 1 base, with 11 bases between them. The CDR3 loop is CASRGKTNTEAFF. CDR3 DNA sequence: TGTGCCAGCCGGGGTAAGACGAACACTGAAGCTTTCTTT.

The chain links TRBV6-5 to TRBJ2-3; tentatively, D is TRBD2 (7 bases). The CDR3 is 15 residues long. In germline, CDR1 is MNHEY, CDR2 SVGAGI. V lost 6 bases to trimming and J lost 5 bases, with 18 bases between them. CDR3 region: CASRPLGGEVDTQYF. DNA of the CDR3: TGTGCCAGCAGACCTTTAGGGGGGGAGGTAGATACGCAGTATTTT.

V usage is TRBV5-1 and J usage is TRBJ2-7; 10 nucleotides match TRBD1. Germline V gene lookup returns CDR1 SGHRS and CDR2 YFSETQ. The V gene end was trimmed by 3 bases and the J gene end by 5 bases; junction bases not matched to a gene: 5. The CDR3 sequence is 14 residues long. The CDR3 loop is CASSWGTGDDEQYF. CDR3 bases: TGCGCCAGCAGCTGGGGGACAGGGGATGACGAGCAGTACTTC.

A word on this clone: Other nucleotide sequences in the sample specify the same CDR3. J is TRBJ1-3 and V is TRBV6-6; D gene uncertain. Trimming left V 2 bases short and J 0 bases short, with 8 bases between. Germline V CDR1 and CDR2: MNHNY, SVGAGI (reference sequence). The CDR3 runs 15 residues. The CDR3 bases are TGTGCCAGCAGTTACGATTCTAGCTCTGGAAACACCATATATTTT. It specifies CASSYDSSSGNTIYF.

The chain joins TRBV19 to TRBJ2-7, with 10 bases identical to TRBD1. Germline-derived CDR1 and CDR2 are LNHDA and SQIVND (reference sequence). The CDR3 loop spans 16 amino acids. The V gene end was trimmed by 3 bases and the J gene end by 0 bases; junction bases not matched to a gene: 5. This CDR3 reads CASSIMGQGTSYEQYF. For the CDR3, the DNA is TGTGCCAGTAGTATTATGGGACAGGGGACCTCCTACGAGCAGTACTTC.

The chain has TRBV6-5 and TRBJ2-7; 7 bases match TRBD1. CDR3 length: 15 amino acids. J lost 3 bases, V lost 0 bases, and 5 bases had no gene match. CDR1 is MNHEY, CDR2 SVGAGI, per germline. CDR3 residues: CASSYSTGNHYEQYF. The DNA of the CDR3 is TGTGCCAGCAGTTACTCGACAGGGAACCACTACGAGCAGTACTTC.

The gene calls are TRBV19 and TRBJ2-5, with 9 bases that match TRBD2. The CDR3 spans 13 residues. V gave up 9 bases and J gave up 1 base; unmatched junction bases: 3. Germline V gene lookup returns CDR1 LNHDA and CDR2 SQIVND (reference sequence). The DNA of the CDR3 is TGTGCCAGCAGAGCGGGGGGCCAAGAGACCCAGTACTTC. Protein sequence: CASRAGGQETQYF.

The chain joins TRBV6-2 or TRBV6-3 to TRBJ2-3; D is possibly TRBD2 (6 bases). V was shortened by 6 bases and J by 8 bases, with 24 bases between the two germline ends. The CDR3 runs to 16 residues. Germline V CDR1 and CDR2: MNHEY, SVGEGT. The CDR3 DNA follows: TGTGCCAGCAGCAAGGGGACTGGGAGGTTGAGAAGTACGCAGTATTTT. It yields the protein CASSKGTGRLRSTQYF.

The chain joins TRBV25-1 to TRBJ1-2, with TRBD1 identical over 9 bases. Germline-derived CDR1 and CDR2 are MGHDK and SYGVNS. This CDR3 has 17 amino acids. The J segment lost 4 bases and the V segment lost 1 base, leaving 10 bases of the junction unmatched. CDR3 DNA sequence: TGTGCCAGCAGTGAATCGGGACAGGGTGATGGGGCCTATGGCTACACCTTC. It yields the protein CASSESGQGDGAYGYTF.

The CDR3 DNA follows: TGTGCCAGCAGCTCCCCCCCGGGTAGCGGTACTAGCACAGATACGCAGTATTTT. Its translation is CASSSPPGSGTSTDTQYF. The rearrangement uses TRBV7-2 and TRBJ2-3, with D possibly matching TRBD2 (6 bases). The CDR3 has 18 residues. Germline V gene sequence: CDR1 SGHTA, CDR2 FQGNSA. V shed 4 bases and J shed 0 bases, with 20 bases lying between them.

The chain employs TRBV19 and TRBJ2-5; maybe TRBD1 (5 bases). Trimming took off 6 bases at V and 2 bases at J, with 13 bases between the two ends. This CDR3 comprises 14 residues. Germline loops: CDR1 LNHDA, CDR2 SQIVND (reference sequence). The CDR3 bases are TGTGCCAGTAGCAGGGCGCCGGGTCAAGAGACCCAGTACTTC. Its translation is CASSRAPGQETQYF.